This T cell receptor (beta chain) was profiled in a study of blood T cell repertoires in COVID-19. Per the study methods: Cell counts per sample came from amplifying reference gene primers. Sequencing used immunoSEQ multiplex PCR; TCRdb keeps in-frame clones, though not all of them. Clone size and V and J calls were adopted from that table, with D and trimming inferred from the DNA. The sample lists approximately 230,000 clones; 86% were seen once. Trimming stripped 0 bases from V and 2 bases from J, with 16 bases between. This CDR3 is built from 17 residues. Looked up from germline, CDR1 is LGHNA and CDR2 is YSLEER.

This chain joins TRBV4-3 and TRBJ1-1, with D possibly TRBD1 on 5 matching bases. This TCR came from a man aged 25-45 years who had recovered from COVID-19. Sequenced sample: peripheral blood. The CDR3 bases are TGCGCCAGCAGCCAAGATGGGGGGTTCGGCAGAAACACTGAAGCTTTCTTT. It encodes CASSQDGGFGRNTEAFF.